The subject of this entry is one TCR beta chain. Its antigen remains unidentified. The data belong to a study of cytomegalovirus exposure and HLA in healthy donors. Study as a whole: Within an early data release were about 85 million unique TCRs drawn from HLA-typed donors.

Findings of the study overall: On later analysis, the bulk of CMV-associated TCR beta chains appeared to be HLA-restricted. As a later analysis showed, several of the most significant clusters appeared to be linked to common viral pathogens.

Losses at the gene ends were 5 bases for V and 0 bases for J; bases not matched to a gene: 12. The CDR3 has 19 amino acids. Germline lookup yields CDR1 MNHEY and CDR2 SMNVEV (reference sequence). It was with 60 Vbeta and 13 Jbeta primers that the PCR ran. This table comes from immunoSEQ multiplex PCR, and its TCRdb copy is limited to in-frame clones, with some not included. The sample contains some 150,000 clones, roughly 73% of which appear only once. Sequenced material: PBMCs. The chain employs TRBV27 and TRBJ1-4, with TRBD1 matching over 10 bases. This clonotype was obtained from a man between 40 and 49 years old in good health and CMV-seronegative. Written as DNA, the CDR3 is TGTGCCAGCAGTCGCGGCCGGGACAGGGGAGGGGCAACTAATGAAAAACTGTTTTTT. Translated, it gives CASSRGRDRGGATNEKLFF.